The T cell receptor (beta chain) described here comes from a study of blood T cells in healthy people across ages. General observations from the study: PBMCs were not sorted, which prevented a conclusive comparison of naive versus antigen-experienced cells.

About this clonotype itself: No antigen is known for it. This may arise from a read error, as a much more abundant clone is one base away.

A J-beta primer mix and a sample-barcoded 5' primer were used in a second PCR of about 7 to 12 cycles. TCRdb itself ran the 5' RACE reads through MiXCR, one entry per CDR3 protein. The table lists 700,000 to 900,000 distinct CDR3 sequences, 40% to 65% of them singletons. Germline V lookup: CDR1 SQVTM, CDR2 ANQGSEA. This CDR3 spans 15 amino acids. V was shortened by 4 bases and J by 4 bases, with 17 bases between the two germline ends. The chain links TRBV29-1 to TRBJ2-1, with a weak D call TRBD2 (5 bases). The sample consisted of blood. This TCR derives from a man older than 75 in good health. The CDR3 region has the DNA TGCAGCGTTGCACTAGTGGGCAATTATTACAATGAGCAGTTCTTC. Translating gives CSVALVGNYYNEQFF.